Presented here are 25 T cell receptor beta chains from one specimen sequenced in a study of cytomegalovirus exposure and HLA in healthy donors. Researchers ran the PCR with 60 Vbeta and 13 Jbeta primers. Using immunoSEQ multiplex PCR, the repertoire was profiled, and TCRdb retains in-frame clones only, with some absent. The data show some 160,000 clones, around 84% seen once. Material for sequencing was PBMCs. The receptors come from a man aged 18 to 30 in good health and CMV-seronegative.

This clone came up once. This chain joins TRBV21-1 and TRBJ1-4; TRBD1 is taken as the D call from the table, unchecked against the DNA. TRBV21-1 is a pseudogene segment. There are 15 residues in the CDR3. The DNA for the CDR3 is TGTGCCAGCAGCGACCACAGGGCCAGAGGTGAAAAACTGTTTTTT. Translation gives CASSDHRARGEKLFF.

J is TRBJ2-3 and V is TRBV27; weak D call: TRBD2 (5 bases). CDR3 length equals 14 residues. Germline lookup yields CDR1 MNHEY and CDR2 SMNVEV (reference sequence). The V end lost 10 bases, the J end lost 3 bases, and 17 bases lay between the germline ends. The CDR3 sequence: CATLSGGGTDTQYF. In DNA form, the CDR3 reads TGTGCCACCCTGAGCGGAGGCGGAACAGATACGCAGTATTTT.

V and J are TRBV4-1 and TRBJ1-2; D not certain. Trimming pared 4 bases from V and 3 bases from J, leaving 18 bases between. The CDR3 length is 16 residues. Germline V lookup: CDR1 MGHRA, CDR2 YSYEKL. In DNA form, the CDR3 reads TGCGCCAGCAGCCGCAAAAGGCGGGTCCCGCACTATGGCTACACCTTC. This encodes CASSRKRRVPHYGYTF.

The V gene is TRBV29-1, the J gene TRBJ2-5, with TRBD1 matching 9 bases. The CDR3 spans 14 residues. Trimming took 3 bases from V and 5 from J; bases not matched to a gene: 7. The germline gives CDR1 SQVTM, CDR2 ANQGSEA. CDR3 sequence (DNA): TGCAGCGTTGACACAGGGGGCTTTCTGGAGACCCAGTACTTC. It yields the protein CSVDTGGFLETQYF.

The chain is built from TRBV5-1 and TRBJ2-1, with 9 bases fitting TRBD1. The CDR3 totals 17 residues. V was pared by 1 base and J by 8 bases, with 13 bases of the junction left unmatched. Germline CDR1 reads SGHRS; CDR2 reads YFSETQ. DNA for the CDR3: TGCGCCAGCAGCTTGTGGACCTTGGGACAGGGTAAGGATGAGCAGTTCTTC. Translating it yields CASSLWTLGQGKDEQFF. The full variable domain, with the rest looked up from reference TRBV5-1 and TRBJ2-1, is KAGVTQTPRYLIKTRGQQVTLSCSPISGHRSVSWYQQTPGQGLQFLFEYFSETQRNKGNFPGRFSGRQFSNSRSEMNVSTLELGDSALYLCASSLWTLGQGKDEQFFGPGTRLTVL.

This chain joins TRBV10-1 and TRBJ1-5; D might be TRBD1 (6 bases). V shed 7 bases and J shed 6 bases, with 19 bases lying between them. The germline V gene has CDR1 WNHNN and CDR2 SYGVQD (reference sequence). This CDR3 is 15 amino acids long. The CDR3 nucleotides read TGCGCCAGCACCCCCAAGGAGGGGGGGGGTCAGCCCCAGCATTTT. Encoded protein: CASTPKEGGGQPQHF.

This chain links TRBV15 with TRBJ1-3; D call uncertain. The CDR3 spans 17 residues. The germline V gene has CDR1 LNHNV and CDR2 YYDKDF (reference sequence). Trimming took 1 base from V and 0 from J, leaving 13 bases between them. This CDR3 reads CATSRAGDWSSGNTIYF. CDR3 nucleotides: TGTGCCACCAGCAGAGCCGGAGACTGGAGCTCTGGAAACACCATATATTTT.

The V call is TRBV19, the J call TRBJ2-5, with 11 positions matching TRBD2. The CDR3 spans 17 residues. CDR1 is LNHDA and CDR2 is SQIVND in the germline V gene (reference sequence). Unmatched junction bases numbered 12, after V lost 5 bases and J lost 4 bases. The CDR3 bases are TGTGCCAGTAGTCCTGGGACTAGCGGCCCTCTCGGAGAGACCCAGTACTTC. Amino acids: CASSPGTSGPLGETQYF. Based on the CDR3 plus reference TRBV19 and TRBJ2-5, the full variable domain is DGGITQSPKYLFRKEGQNVTLSCEQNLNHDAMYWYRQDPGQGLRLIYYSQIVNDFQKGDIAEGYSVSREKKESFPLTVTSAQKNPTAFYLCASSPGTSGPLGETQYFGPGTRLLVL.

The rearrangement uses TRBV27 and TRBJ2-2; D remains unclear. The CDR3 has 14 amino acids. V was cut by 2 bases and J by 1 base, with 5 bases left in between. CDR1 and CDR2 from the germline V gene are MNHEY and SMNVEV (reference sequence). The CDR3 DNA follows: TGTGCCAGCAGTTTAGCAGGGAACACCGGGGAGCTGTTTTTT. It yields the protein CASSLAGNTGELFF.

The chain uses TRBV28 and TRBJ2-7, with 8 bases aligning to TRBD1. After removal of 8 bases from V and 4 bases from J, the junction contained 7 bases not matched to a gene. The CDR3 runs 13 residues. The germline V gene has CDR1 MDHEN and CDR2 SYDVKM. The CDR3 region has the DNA TGTGCCAGCGGAGACAGGGGACGTTACGAGCAGTACTTC. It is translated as CASGDRGRYEQYF.

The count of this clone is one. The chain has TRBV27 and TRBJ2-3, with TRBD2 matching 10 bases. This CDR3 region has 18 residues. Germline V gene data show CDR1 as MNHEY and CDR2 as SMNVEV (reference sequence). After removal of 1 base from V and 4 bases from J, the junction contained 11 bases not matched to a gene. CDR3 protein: CASSLWASGGGGADTQYF. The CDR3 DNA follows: TGTGCCAGCAGTTTATGGGCTAGCGGGGGCGGCGGGGCAGATACGCAGTATTTT.

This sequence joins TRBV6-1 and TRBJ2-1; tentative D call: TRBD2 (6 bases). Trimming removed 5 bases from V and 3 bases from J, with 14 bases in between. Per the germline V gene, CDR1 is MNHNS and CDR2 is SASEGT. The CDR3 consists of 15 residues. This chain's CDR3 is CASSFSGASYNEQFF. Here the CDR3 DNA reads TGTGCCAGCAGTTTTAGCGGAGCTAGCTACAATGAGCAGTTCTTC.

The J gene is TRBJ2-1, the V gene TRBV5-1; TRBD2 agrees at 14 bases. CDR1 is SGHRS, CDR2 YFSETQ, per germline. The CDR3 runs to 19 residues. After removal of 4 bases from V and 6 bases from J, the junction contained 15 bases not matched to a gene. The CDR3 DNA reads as TGCGCCAGCAGCCTGGGACAGGGCCCCGGACTAGCGGGAGGCAATGAGCAGTTCTTC. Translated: CASSLGQGPGLAGGNEQFF.

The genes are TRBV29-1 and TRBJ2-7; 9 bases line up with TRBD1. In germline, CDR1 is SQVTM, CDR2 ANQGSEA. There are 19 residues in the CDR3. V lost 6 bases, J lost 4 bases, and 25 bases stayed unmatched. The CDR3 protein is CSVAPGGQGTSKDGYEQYF. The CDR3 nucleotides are TGCAGCGTGGCACCCGGAGGACAGGGGACGTCAAAGGACGGTTACGAGCAGTACTTC.

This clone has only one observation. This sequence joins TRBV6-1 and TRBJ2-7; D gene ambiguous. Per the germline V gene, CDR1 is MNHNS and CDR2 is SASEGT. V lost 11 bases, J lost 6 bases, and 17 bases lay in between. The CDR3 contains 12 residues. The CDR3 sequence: CAAHTNTREQYF. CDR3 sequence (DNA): TGTGCCGCCCACACAAACACCCGCGAGCAGTACTTC.

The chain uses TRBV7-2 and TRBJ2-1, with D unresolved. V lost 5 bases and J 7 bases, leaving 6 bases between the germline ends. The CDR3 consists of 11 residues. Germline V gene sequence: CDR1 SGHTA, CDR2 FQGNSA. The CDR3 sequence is CASSQRNEQFF. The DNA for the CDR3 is TGTGCCAGCAGCCAGAGGAATGAGCAGTTCTTC.

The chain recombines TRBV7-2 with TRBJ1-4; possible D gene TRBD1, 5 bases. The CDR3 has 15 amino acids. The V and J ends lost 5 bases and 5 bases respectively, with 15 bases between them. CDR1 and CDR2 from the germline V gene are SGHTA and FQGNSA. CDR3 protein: CASSPDSVRNEKLFF. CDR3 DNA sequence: TGTGCCAGCAGCCCCGACAGCGTACGGAATGAAAAACTGTTTTTT. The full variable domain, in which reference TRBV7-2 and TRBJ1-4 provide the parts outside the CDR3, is GAGVSQSPSNKVTEKGKDVELRCDPISGHTALYWYRQSLGQGLEFLIYFQGNSAPDKSGLPSDRFSAERTGGSVSTLTIQRTQQEDSAVYLCASSPDSVRNEKLFFGSGTQLSVL.

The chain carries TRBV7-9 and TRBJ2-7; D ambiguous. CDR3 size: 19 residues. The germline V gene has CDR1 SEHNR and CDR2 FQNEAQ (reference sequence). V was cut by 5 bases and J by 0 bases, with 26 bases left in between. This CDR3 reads CASSHLFFSPGVVSYEQYF. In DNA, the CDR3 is TGTGCCAGCAGCCACCTTTTTTTCTCCCCGGGTGTCGTCTCCTACGAGCAGTACTTC. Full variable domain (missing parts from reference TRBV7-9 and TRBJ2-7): DTGVSQNPRHKITKRGQNVTFRCDPISEHNRLYWYRQTLGQGPEFLTYFQNEAQLEKSRLLSDRFSAERPKGSFSTLEIQRTEQGDSAMYLCASSHLFFSPGVVSYEQYFGPGTRLTVT.

CDR3 loop: CAWGPGQGPYGYTF. For the CDR3, the DNA is TGTGCCTGGGGCCCGGGACAGGGACCCTATGGCTACACCTTC. The gene calls are TRBV30 and TRBJ1-2, with 9 bases matching TRBD1. The germline V gene encodes CDR1 GTSNPN and CDR2 SVGIG (reference sequence). This CDR3 has 14 amino acids. V shed 5 bases, J shed 4 bases, and the junction held 8 bases outside the gene matches.

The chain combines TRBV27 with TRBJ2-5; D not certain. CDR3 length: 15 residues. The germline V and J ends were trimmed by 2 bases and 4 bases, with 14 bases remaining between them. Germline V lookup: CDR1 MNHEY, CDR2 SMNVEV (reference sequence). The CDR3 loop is CASSLRSVKVETQYF. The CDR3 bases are TGTGCCAGCAGTTTAAGGAGCGTAAAGGTAGAGACCCAGTACTTC.

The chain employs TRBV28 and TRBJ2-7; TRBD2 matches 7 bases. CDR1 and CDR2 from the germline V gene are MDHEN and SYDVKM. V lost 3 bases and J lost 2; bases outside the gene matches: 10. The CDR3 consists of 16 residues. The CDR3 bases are TGTGCCAGCAGTTTCCCCCTCGGGGGAGGGACCTACGAGCAGTACTTC. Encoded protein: CASSFPLGGGTYEQYF.

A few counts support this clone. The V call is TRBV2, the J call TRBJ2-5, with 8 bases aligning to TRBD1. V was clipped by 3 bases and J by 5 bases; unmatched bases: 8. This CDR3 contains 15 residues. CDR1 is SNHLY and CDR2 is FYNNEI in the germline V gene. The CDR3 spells CASSDRGTGIETQYF. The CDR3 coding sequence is TGTGCCAGCAGTGACCGCGGGACAGGAATTGAGACCCAGTACTTC. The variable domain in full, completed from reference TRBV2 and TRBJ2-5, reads EPEVTQTPSHQVTQMGQEVILRCVPISNHLYFYWYRQILGQKVEFLVSFYNNEISEKSEIFDDQFSVERPDGSNFTLKIRSTKLEDSAMYFCASSDRGTGIETQYFGPGTRLLVL.

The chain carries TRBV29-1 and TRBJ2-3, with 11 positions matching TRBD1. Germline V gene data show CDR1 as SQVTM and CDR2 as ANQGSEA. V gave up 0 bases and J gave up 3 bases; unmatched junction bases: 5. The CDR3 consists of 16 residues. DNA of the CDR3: TGCAGCGTTGAAGAGGACAGGGGGCTACGAACAGATACGCAGTATTTT. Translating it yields CSVEEDRGLRTDTQYF.

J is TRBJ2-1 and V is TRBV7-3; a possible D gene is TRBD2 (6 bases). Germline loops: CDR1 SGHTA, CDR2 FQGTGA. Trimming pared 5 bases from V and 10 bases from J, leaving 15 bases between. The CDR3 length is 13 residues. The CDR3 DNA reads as TGTGCCAGCAGCCAAAATAGCGGAATCGAGCAGTTCTTC. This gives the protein CASSQNSGIEQFF.

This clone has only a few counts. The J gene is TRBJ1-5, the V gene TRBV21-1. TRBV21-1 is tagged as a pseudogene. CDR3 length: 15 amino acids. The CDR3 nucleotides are TGTGCCAGCAGCAAAGCGCTCGGTGTGAATCAGCCCCAGCATTTT. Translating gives CASSKALGVNQPQHF.